A selection of T cell receptor beta chains follows, all from one sample in a study of T cell responses to AZD1222 COVID-19 vaccine. The repertoire was sequenced with immunoSEQ multiplex PCR; TCRdb's copy has only in-frame clones and lacks some. The table has 150,000 to 200,000 clones, 88% seen once; the top ten hold roughly 25%. Specimen: peripheral blood, collected 28 days after the second AZD1222 dose. These receptors were collected from an adult who received the AZD1222 COVID-19 vaccine. The CDR3 runs from the conserved cysteine through the conserved F or W. The D gene is left open where the match is weak. Not all rows give a size; the values are once, few, many and, for expanded clones, a class.

j_call: TRBJ2-5
clone_size: -
v_call: TRBV6-5
d_call: -
cdr3_aa: CASTSGDFQETQYF
cdr3_nt: TGTGCCAGCACATCGGGGGACTTCCAAGAGACCCAGTACTTC

j_call: TRBJ2-7
clone_size: -
v_call: TRBV5-1
d_call: TRBD2
cdr3_aa: CASSLARGLASYEQYF
cdr3_nt: TGCGCCAGCAGCTTGGCCAGGGGACTAGCGAGTTACGAGCAGTACTTC

j_call: TRBJ2-7
clone_size: -
v_call: TRBV28
d_call: TRBD1
cdr3_aa: CASRPGQGAKEGRREQYF
cdr3_nt: TGTGCCAGCAGGCCGGGACAGGGGGCTAAGGAGGGCCGTCGCGAGCAGTACTTC

j_call: TRBJ2-1
clone_size: -
v_call: TRBV18
d_call: -
cdr3_aa: CASSPGQAPEQFF
cdr3_nt: TGTGCCAGCTCTCCGGGACAAGCGCCTGAGCAGTTCTTC

j_call: TRBJ1-6
clone_size: -
v_call: TRBV4-3
d_call: -
cdr3_aa: CASSQEGQGSSPLHF
cdr3_nt: TGCGCCAGCAGCCAAGAAGGGCAGGGTAGTTCACCCCTCCACTTT

j_call: TRBJ2-4
clone_size: -
v_call: TRBV5-1
d_call: -
cdr3_aa: CASSLGGSSKNIQYF
cdr3_nt: TGCGCCAGCAGCTTGGGCGGGTCTTCCAAAAACATTCAGTACTTC

j_call: TRBJ2-1
clone_size: -
v_call: TRBV29-1
d_call: TRBD2
cdr3_aa: CSGRRESNEQFF
cdr3_nt: TGCAGCGGTCGGCGGGAGAGCAATGAGCAGTTCTTC

j_call: TRBJ1-3
clone_size: -
v_call: TRBV6-5
d_call: -
cdr3_aa: CASSPQQGRNTIYF
cdr3_nt: TGTGCCAGCAGCCCCCAGCAGGGCAGAAACACCATATATTTT

j_call: TRBJ2-5
clone_size: -
v_call: TRBV3-1/TRBV3-2
d_call: -
cdr3_aa: CASSQLLARGETQYF
cdr3_nt: TGTGCCAGCAGCCAACTTCTAGCGAGAGGAGAGACCCAGTACTTC

j_call: TRBJ2-2
clone_size: -
v_call: TRBV12-5
d_call: TRBD1
cdr3_aa: CASGLAGTATGELFF
cdr3_nt: TGTGCTAGTGGTTTGGCCGGGACAGCGACCGGGGAGCTGTTTTTT

j_call: TRBJ2-1
clone_size: -
v_call: TRBV7-9
d_call: -
cdr3_aa: CASSSPLDHEQFF
cdr3_nt: TGTGCCAGCAGCTCACCCCTAGACCATGAGCAGTTCTTC

j_call: TRBJ2-7
clone_size: -
v_call: TRBV29-1
d_call: TRBD2
cdr3_aa: CSVASRLAGNEQYF
cdr3_nt: TGCAGCGTTGCCTCCCGGCTAGCGGGAAACGAGCAGTACTTC

j_call: TRBJ2-6
clone_size: -
v_call: TRBV19
d_call: -
cdr3_aa: CASRNRISGANVLTF
cdr3_nt: TGTGCCAGTAGAAATCGGATCTCTGGGGCCAACGTCCTGACTTTC

j_call: TRBJ2-1
clone_size: -
v_call: TRBV7-8
d_call: -
cdr3_aa: CASSVGRSSYNEQFF
cdr3_nt: TGTGCCAGCAGCGTCGGACGGAGCTCCTACAATGAGCAGTTCTTC

j_call: TRBJ2-5
clone_size: -
v_call: TRBV28
d_call: -
cdr3_aa: CASSLPPSETQYF
cdr3_nt: TGTGCCAGCAGTTTGCCCCCCTCGGAGACCCAGTACTTC

j_call: TRBJ2-1
clone_size: -
v_call: TRBV11-3
d_call: -
cdr3_aa: CASSLEGGNNEQFF
cdr3_nt: TGTGCCAGCAGCTTAGAGGGCGGGAACAATGAGCAGTTCTTC

j_call: TRBJ2-5
clone_size: -
v_call: TRBV7-9
d_call: -
cdr3_aa: CASSSGHPGRETQYF
cdr3_nt: TGTGCCAGCAGCTCAGGACACCCGGGTCGGGAGACCCAGTACTTC

j_call: TRBJ2-7
clone_size: -
v_call: TRBV5-4
d_call: TRBD1
cdr3_aa: CASSPGTGIYEQYF
cdr3_nt: TGTGCCAGCAGCCCTGGGACAGGGATCTACGAGCAGTACTTC

j_call: TRBJ1-4
clone_size: once
v_call: TRBV9
d_call: -
cdr3_aa: CASSSGGGVGEKLFF
cdr3_nt: TGTGCCAGCAGCTCCGGCGGAGGAGTGGGCGAAAAACTGTTTTTT

j_call: TRBJ2-6
clone_size: -
v_call: TRBV11-2
d_call: -
cdr3_aa: CASSLEPPTGFGANVLTF
cdr3_nt: TGTGCCAGCAGCCTGGAGCCGCCTACAGGGTTCGGGGCCAACGTCCTGACTTTC

j_call: TRBJ2-2
clone_size: -
v_call: TRBV6-2/TRBV6-3
d_call: TRBD2
cdr3_aa: CASSYATSGAGELFF
cdr3_nt: TGTGCCAGCAGTTACGCCACTAGCGGGGCCGGGGAGCTGTTTTTT

j_call: TRBJ2-5
clone_size: -
v_call: TRBV27
d_call: -
cdr3_aa: CASSFSMGVGQETQYF
cdr3_nt: TGTGCCAGCAGTTTCTCCATGGGGGTTGGCCAAGAGACCCAGTACTTC

j_call: TRBJ2-3
clone_size: -
v_call: TRBV27
d_call: -
cdr3_aa: CASSPRSAPTDTQYF
cdr3_nt: TGTGCCAGCAGTCCGCGGTCTGCTCCCACAGATACGCAGTATTTT

j_call: TRBJ2-1
clone_size: once
v_call: TRBV11-2
d_call: TRBD2
cdr3_aa: CASSLDLGLVFPEQFF
cdr3_nt: TGTGCCAGCAGCTTAGACCTAGGACTAGTCTTTCCTGAGCAGTTCTTC

j_call: TRBJ2-3
clone_size: -
v_call: TRBV5-1
d_call: TRBD2
cdr3_aa: CASSLGLAGVTDTQYF
cdr3_nt: TGCGCCAGCAGCTTGGGTCTAGCGGGGGTCACAGATACGCAGTATTTT

j_call: TRBJ1-2
clone_size: -
v_call: TRBV28
d_call: -
cdr3_aa: CASSSGSLGSYGYTF
cdr3_nt: TGTGCCAGCAGTTCAGGGTCATTGGGCTCGTATGGCTACACCTTC

j_call: TRBJ1-4
clone_size: -
v_call: TRBV30
d_call: -
cdr3_aa: CAWRPDRRATNEKLFF
cdr3_nt: TGTGCCTGGAGGCCCGACAGGCGGGCAACTAATGAAAAACTGTTTTTT

j_call: TRBJ2-1
clone_size: -
v_call: TRBV19
d_call: -
cdr3_aa: CASSQSPQGDEQFF
cdr3_nt: TGTGCCAGTAGTCAGTCCCCACAGGGCGATGAGCAGTTCTTC

j_call: TRBJ2-1
clone_size: few
v_call: TRBV15
d_call: -
cdr3_aa: CATSRQSSYNEQFF
cdr3_nt: TGTGCCACCAGCAGACAGAGCTCCTACAATGAGCAGTTCTTC

j_call: TRBJ2-5
clone_size: few
v_call: TRBV19
d_call: TRBD1
cdr3_aa: CASRGQYQETQYF
cdr3_nt: TGTGCCAGTAGGGGACAGTACCAAGAGACCCAGTACTTC

j_call: TRBJ2-5
clone_size: -
v_call: TRBV12-3/TRBV12-4
d_call: -
cdr3_aa: CASKGETQYF
cdr3_nt: TGTGCCAGCAAAGGGGAGACCCAGTACTTC

j_call: TRBJ1-5
clone_size: -
v_call: TRBV7-2
d_call: TRBD1
cdr3_aa: CASSLGQTNQPQHF
cdr3_nt: TGTGCCAGCAGCTTGGGACAGACTAATCAGCCCCAGCATTTT

j_call: TRBJ2-7
clone_size: -
v_call: TRBV18
d_call: TRBD2
cdr3_aa: CASSRIAGGSYEQYF
cdr3_nt: TGTGCCAGCTCACGAATAGCGGGAGGATCCTACGAGCAGTACTTC

j_call: TRBJ2-7
clone_size: -
v_call: TRBV2
d_call: -
cdr3_aa: CASSEAYGGEQYF
cdr3_nt: TGTGCCAGCAGTGAGGCCTATGGCGGAGAGCAGTACTTC

j_call: TRBJ1-2
clone_size: -
v_call: TRBV6-1
d_call: -
cdr3_aa: CASSESRARNYGYTF
cdr3_nt: TGTGCCAGCAGTGAATCTCGGGCACGGAACTATGGCTACACCTTC

j_call: TRBJ2-2
clone_size: -
v_call: TRBV5-1
d_call: -
cdr3_aa: CASSEARSGTGELFF
cdr3_nt: TGCGCCAGCAGCGAGGCGCGGTCGGGCACCGGGGAGCTGTTTTTT

j_call: TRBJ2-1
clone_size: -
v_call: TRBV19
d_call: -
cdr3_aa: CASSLSQGNYNEQFF
cdr3_nt: TGTGCCAGTAGCCTATCTCAGGGGAACTACAATGAGCAGTTCTTC

j_call: TRBJ1-5
clone_size: -
v_call: TRBV4-1
d_call: -
cdr3_aa: CASSQGRPGEPQHF
cdr3_nt: TGCGCCAGCAGCCAAGGCAGGCCCGGGGAGCCCCAGCATTTT

j_call: TRBJ2-1
clone_size: once
v_call: TRBV6-4
d_call: TRBD2
cdr3_aa: CASSEGTSGANEQFF
cdr3_nt: TGTGCCAGCAGTGAAGGGACTAGCGGGGCCAATGAGCAGTTCTTC

j_call: TRBJ2-1
clone_size: -
v_call: TRBV5-5
d_call: -
cdr3_aa: CASSQRNAPPEQFF
cdr3_nt: TGTGCCAGCAGCCAGCGGAACGCCCCGCCTGAGCAGTTCTTC

j_call: TRBJ2-5
clone_size: -
v_call: TRBV28
d_call: TRBD2
cdr3_aa: CASSLGGSLAETQYF
cdr3_nt: TGTGCCAGCAGTTTAGGCGGGAGTCTCGCTGAGACCCAGTACTTC

j_call: TRBJ1-6
clone_size: -
v_call: TRBV7-9
d_call: -
cdr3_aa: CASSLVGRGDSPLHF
cdr3_nt: TGTGCCAGCAGCTTAGTAGGCCGGGGGGACTCACCCCTCCACTTT

j_call: TRBJ2-3
clone_size: -
v_call: TRBV11-2
d_call: -
cdr3_aa: CASSLRGFNNPDTQYF
cdr3_nt: TGTGCCAGCAGCTTAAGGGGGTTCAACAATCCAGATACGCAGTATTTT

j_call: TRBJ2-5
clone_size: -
v_call: TRBV5-5
d_call: TRBD1
cdr3_aa: CASSFSGQAGRETQYF
cdr3_nt: TGTGCCAGCAGCTTTTCGGGACAGGCCGGGAGAGAGACCCAGTACTTC

j_call: TRBJ1-2
clone_size: once
v_call: TRBV6-5
d_call: -
cdr3_aa: CASSYPPPQSGYTF
cdr3_nt: TGTGCCAGCAGTTACCCCCCCCCACAAAGTGGCTACACCTTC

j_call: TRBJ2-2
clone_size: -
v_call: TRBV25-1
d_call: -
cdr3_aa: CASSSEGELFF
cdr3_nt: TGTGCCAGCAGCTCCGAGGGGGAGCTGTTTTTT

j_call: TRBJ1-2
clone_size: once
v_call: TRBV7-9
d_call: TRBD1
cdr3_aa: CASGDSNYGYTF
cdr3_nt: TGTGCCAGTGGGGACAGCAACTATGGCTACACCTTC

j_call: TRBJ1-2
clone_size: -
v_call: TRBV11-2
d_call: TRBD1
cdr3_aa: CASSYTGVAGVYGYTF
cdr3_nt: TGTGCCAGCAGCTATACAGGGGTGGCTGGCGTCTATGGCTACACCTTC

j_call: TRBJ1-2
clone_size: -
v_call: TRBV6-5
d_call: -
cdr3_aa: CASREGGGTAGYTF
cdr3_nt: TGTGCCAGCAGAGAGGGCGGGGGCACGGCTGGCTACACCTTC

j_call: TRBJ2-7
clone_size: -
v_call: TRBV19
d_call: -
cdr3_aa: CASSPPPRGSYEQYF
cdr3_nt: TGTGCCAGTAGTCCCCCCCCGCGGGGCTCCTACGAGCAGTACTTC